This passage covers 21 T cell receptor beta chains from one sample sequenced in a study of post-analysis software for immune sequencing data. Notes on the study in general: Roughly 5 TRBV segments, including TRBV5-6, TRBV5-1 and TRBV20-1, were more frequent in patients than controls.

Each TCR beta cDNA library carried unique molecular identifiers. Each CDR3 protein gets one entry after TCRdb re-called the PCR reads with MiXCR. The data show 350,000 to 450,000 distinct CDR3 sequences, approximately 38% seen once. These receptors are not linked to any known antigen. Sequenced material: blood. The receptors come from a girl aged 5 to 17 with multiple sclerosis.

The rearrangement joins TRBV7-9 to TRBJ2-3; D could derive from TRBD1 or TRBD2 (6 bases each). The V end was cut by 5 bases, the J end by 5 bases, with 11 bases between. This CDR3 is built from 13 residues. Germline values: CDR1 SEHNR, CDR2 FQNEAQ (reference sequence). CDR3 bases: TGTGCCAGCAGCGCAGAGGGGGGAGATACGCAGTATTTT. Translated: CASSAEGGDTQYF.

This chain joins TRBV4-2 and TRBJ2-7; tentative D call: TRBD2 (7 bases). The germline gives CDR1 LGHNA, CDR2 YNFKEQ. The CDR3 is made up of 15 amino acids. V shed 3 bases and J shed 5 bases, with 17 bases lying between them. This CDR3 reads CASSQRGGGYNEQYF. CDR3 nucleotide sequence: TGTGCCAGCAGCCAGAGGGGGGGCGGGTATAACGAGCAGTACTTC.

This clonotype was counted ten times or more. The rearrangement links TRBV4-1 to TRBJ2-3; D is possibly TRBD1 (6 bases). Germline CDR1 reads MGHRA; CDR2 reads YSYEKL. This CDR3 spans 16 amino acids. Trimming removed 4 bases at V and 0 bases at J, with 14 bases between. The CDR3, as DNA: TGCGCCAGCAGCCCCCCCCAGGGGACAAGCACAGATACGCAGTATTTT. Protein: CASSPPQGTSTDTQYF.

The chain recombines TRBV6-5 with TRBJ2-5, with 7 bases that match TRBD1. The CDR3 totals 15 residues. The germline V gene has CDR1 MNHEY and CDR2 SVGAGI. V shed 5 bases, J shed 3 bases, and the junction held 9 bases outside the gene matches. The CDR3, as DNA: TGTGCCAGCAGTGATATTAGGGGGCGTGAAGAGACCCAGTACTTC. Translated: CASSDIRGREETQYF.

On this clonotype itself: At one end, the junction sequence differs from germline, possibly due to a read error. The rearrangement links TRBV6-1 to TRBJ1-1; possibly TRBD1 for D (6 bases). The germline V gene encodes CDR1 MNHNS and CDR2 SASEGT. The CDR3 is made up of 16 amino acids. The CDR3 DNA follows: TGTGCCAGCATCAAAGGGGGGTATGGGCTCGACACTGGAGCTTTCTTT. It yields the protein CASIKGGYGLDTGAFF.

The rearrangement uses TRBV7-9 and TRBJ1-5, with a possible D match to TRBD1 (6 bases). Germline assignment: CDR1 SEHNR and CDR2 FQNEAQ (reference sequence). The length of the CDR3 is 14 residues. Trimming left V 3 bases short and J 5 bases short, with 11 bases between. The CDR3 is CASSLWGADQPQHF. Here the CDR3 DNA reads TGTGCCAGCAGCTTGTGGGGGGCTGATCAGCCCCAGCATTTT. Supplemented by reference TRBV7-9 and TRBJ1-5, the full variable domain reads DTGVSQNPRHKITKRGQNVTFRCDPISEHNRLYWYRQTLGQGPEFLTYFQNEAQLEKSRLLSDRFSAERPKGSFSTLEIQRTEQGDSAMYLCASSLWGADQPQHFGDGTRLSIL.

This clonotype was counted between two and nine times. This chain connects TRBV4-3 to TRBJ2-3; D unresolved. This CDR3 is 13 amino acids long. Germline CDR1 LGHNA, CDR2 YSLEER. The V end was cut by 2 bases, the J end by 2 bases, with 5 bases between. In DNA form, the CDR3 reads TGCGCCAGCAGCCAACTTTTCACAGATACGCAGTATTTT. Translating it yields CASSQLFTDTQYF.

The genes are TRBV30 and TRBJ2-2; D perhaps matches TRBD2 (5 bases). This CDR3 spans 14 amino acids. Per germline, CDR1 GTSNPN and CDR2 SVGIG (reference sequence). V gave up 5 bases and J gave up 8 bases, with 18 bases separating them. This CDR3 is CAWLRTPFDGELFF. The CDR3 bases are TGTGCCTGGCTTAGGACTCCATTTGATGGGGAGCTGTTTTTT.

A few counts support this clonotype. The chain is built from TRBV5-1 and TRBJ2-1; D gene ambiguous. V was clipped by 2 bases and J by 4 bases, with 7 bases between them. Looked up from germline, CDR1 is SGHRS and CDR2 is YFSETQ. The length of the CDR3 is 13 residues. The CDR3 DNA is TGCGCCAGCAGCTTCCCACAGTACAATGAGCAGTTCTTC. Translation: CASSFPQYNEQFF.

This clonotype has just a few counts. The V and J genes are TRBV29-1 and TRBJ2-7, with 7 bases matching TRBD1. CDR3 size: 13 residues. Trimming cost V 6 bases and J 1 base; bases outside gene matches: 6. CDR1 is SQVTM, CDR2 ANQGSEA, per germline. This chain's CDR3 is CSVMTGISYEQYF. CDR3 sequence (DNA): TGCAGCGTCATGACAGGGATTTCCTACGAGCAGTACTTC.

The rearrangement joins TRBV7-9 to TRBJ1-1; D uncertain. This CDR3 contains 13 residues. V gave up 2 bases and J gave up 1 base, with 5 bases separating them. CDR1 is SEHNR, CDR2 FQNEAQ, per germline (reference sequence). Written as DNA, the CDR3 is TGTGCCAGCAGCTTACCACCGAACACTGAAGCTTTCTTT. It codes for CASSLPPNTEAFF.

The CDR3 reads CASSQEVWTARYF. CDR3 sequence (DNA): TGTGCCAGCAGCCAAGAAGTTTGGACAGCTCGGTACTTC. V usage is TRBV14 and J usage is TRBJ2-7; possible D gene TRBD1, 6 bases. The CDR3 contains 13 residues. Trimming left V 0 bases short and J 12 bases short, with 15 bases between. Germline V gene sequence: CDR1 SGHDN, CDR2 FVKESK.

In its sample, this clonotype was seen a few times. The chain joins TRBV27 to TRBJ2-2, with TRBD1 matching 10 bases. Per the germline V gene, CDR1 is MNHEY and CDR2 is SMNVEV (reference sequence). Trimming removed 4 bases from V and 4 bases from J; junction bases left unmatched: 6. The CDR3 is made up of 16 amino acids. The CDR3 region has the DNA TGTGCCAGCAGTTCCTACCGGACAGGGGGCACCGGGGAGCTGTTTTTT. Its translation: CASSSYRTGGTGELFF.

This CDR3 reads CASDPGQGYNEQFF. The CDR3 region has the DNA TGCGCCAGCGACCCGGGACAGGGCTACAATGAGCAGTTCTTC. J is TRBJ2-1 and V is TRBV5-1; 9 bases match TRBD1. The CDR3 contains 14 residues. Germline CDR1 is SGHRS and CDR2 is YFSETQ. After removal of 7 bases from V and 3 bases from J, the junction contained 5 bases not matched to a gene.

This clonotype was seen only once. The chain couples TRBV11-2 to TRBJ2-3, with 9 bases fitting TRBD1. The ends lost 5 bases at V and 4 bases at J; junction bases unmatched: 13. CDR1 and CDR2 from the germline V gene are SGHAT and FQNNGV. The CDR3 runs to 17 residues. This CDR3 is CASSPYLPGQGSDTQYF. The CDR3, as DNA: TGTGCCAGCAGCCCGTACTTACCGGGACAGGGATCAGATACGCAGTATTTT.

The chain uses TRBV9 and TRBJ2-2; tentative D call: TRBD2 (5 bases). The V gene lost 0 bases and the J gene lost 6 bases, with 6 bases spanning the gap. There are 13 residues in the CDR3. Germline values: CDR1 SGDLS, CDR2 YYNGEE. CDR3 DNA sequence: TGTGCCAGCAGCGTAGTGGGAGCCGGGGAGCTGTTTTTT. Its translation is CASSVVGAGELFF.

This clonotype was picked up a small number of times. The chain couples TRBV7-2 to TRBJ1-2, with unresolved D. The CDR3 consists of 14 residues. CDR1 is SGHTA, CDR2 FQGNSA, per germline. Trimming shortened V by 1 base and J by 0 bases, and 6 bases separated the two germline ends. Written as DNA, the CDR3 is TGTGCCAGCAGCTTAGATCGGACTAACTATGGCTACACCTTC. Amino acids: CASSLDRTNYGYTF.

The chain uses TRBV24-1 and TRBJ1-2, with 10 nucleotides matching TRBD1. Per the germline V gene, CDR1 is KGHDR and CDR2 is SFDVKD. The CDR3 is made up of 15 amino acids. J gave up 8 bases and V 6 bases, and 11 bases lay outside the gene matches. The CDR3 here is CATSTKRQGAGGYTF. DNA for the CDR3: TGTGCCACCAGTACGAAAAGACAGGGGGCCGGGGGCTACACCTTC.

The CDR3 DNA sequence: TGTGCCAGCAGTTTACGGACAGGCTTGAACACTGAAGCTTTCTTT. This gives the protein CASSLRTGLNTEAFF. The chain uses TRBV12-3 or TRBV12-4 and TRBJ1-1, with 7 bases lining up with TRBD1. Germline trimming cut 2 bases from V and 0 bases from J; bases unmatched to any gene: 3. CDR3 length: 15 amino acids.

V usage is TRBV2 and J usage is TRBJ1-5; D is undetermined. The length of the CDR3 is 13 residues. CDR1 and CDR2 (germline): SNHLY, FYNNEI. Trimming took 6 bases from V and 7 from J, leaving 13 bases between them. CDR3 in DNA: TGTGCCAGCAGAGTTGGTGTTTCGCAGCCCCAGCATTTT. It specifies CASRVGVSQPQHF. Supplemented by reference TRBV2 and TRBJ1-5, the full variable domain reads EPEVTQTPSHQVTQMGQEVILRCVPISNHLYFYWYRQILGQKVEFLVSFYNNEISEKSEIFDDQFSVERPDGSNFTLKIRSTKLEDSAMYFCASRVGVSQPQHFGDGTRLSIL.

The rearrangement links TRBV4-3 to TRBJ2-3; no definite D call. The length of the CDR3 is 15 residues. The V gene lost 0 bases and the J gene lost 6 bases, with 13 bases spanning the gap. The germline V gene encodes CDR1 LGHNA and CDR2 YSLEER. CDR3 in DNA: TGCGCCAGCAGCCAAGATAATCTCCCGTGGGATACGCAGTATTTT. It translates to CASSQDNLPWDTQYF.